Presented here are 5 T cell receptor beta chains from one specimen sequenced in a study of CD8 T cells in Susac syndrome. Random hexamers were used to reverse transcribe roughly 0.45 to 1 ug of RNA. MiXCR, applied by TCRdb to the immunoSEQ multiplex PCR reads, yields one record per CDR3 protein. Of about 24,000 distinct CDR3 sequences listed, roughly 95% were seen once; the top ten hold 0.55% to 0.7%. The source material was CD8+ T cells from PBMCs. Receptor source: a human donor with Susac syndrome.

This chain links TRBV28 with TRBJ2-1, with TRBD2 matching over 12 bases. The CDR3 covers 15 residues. Trimming cost V 7 bases and J 7 bases; bases outside gene matches: 8. The germline V gene has CDR1 MDHEN and CDR2 SYDVKM. The CDR3 region is CASTLPGLAGNEQFF. Here the CDR3 DNA reads TGTGCCAGCACACTACCGGGACTAGCGGGTAATGAGCAGTTCTTC.

V is TRBV12-3 or TRBV12-4 and J is TRBJ1-1; TRBD1 aligns across 8 bases. Trimming at V came to 6 bases and at J to 0 bases, leaving 12 bases not matched to a gene. This CDR3 contains 17 residues. CDR3 DNA: TGTGCCAGCAGCTCGACAGGGGATATTACCATGAACACTGAAGCTTTCTTT. Protein: CASSSTGDITMNTEAFF.

This chain joins TRBV7-6 and TRBJ1-5; 7 positions agree with TRBD1. With 5 bases clipped from V and 0 bases from J, the junction kept 4 bases outside the gene matches. The CDR3 consists of 15 residues. Germline V lookup: CDR1 SGHVS, CDR2 FNYEAQ. CDR3 coding DNA: TGTGCCAGCAGCCCACAGGGGTATAGCAATCAGCCCCAGCATTTT. Amino acids: CASSPQGYSNQPQHF.

The chain couples TRBV11-3 to TRBJ2-7; D not certain. In germline, CDR1 is SGHNT, CDR2 YENEEA. V shed 0 bases and J shed 6 bases, with 6 bases lying between them. The CDR3 runs to 12 residues. DNA of the CDR3: TGTGCCAGCAGCTTAGAACGGGCCGAGCAGTACTTC. It encodes CASSLERAEQYF.

The gene calls are TRBV6-5 and TRBJ1-1; tentative D call: TRBD1 (6 bases). This CDR3 region has 13 residues. The germline CDR1 and CDR2 sequences are MNHEY and SVGAGI. Trimming took 7 bases from V and 5 from J, leaving 14 bases between them. The CDR3 here is CASNPDRYTEAFF. In DNA, the CDR3 is TGTGCCAGCAACCCCGACAGGTATACTGAAGCTTTCTTT.